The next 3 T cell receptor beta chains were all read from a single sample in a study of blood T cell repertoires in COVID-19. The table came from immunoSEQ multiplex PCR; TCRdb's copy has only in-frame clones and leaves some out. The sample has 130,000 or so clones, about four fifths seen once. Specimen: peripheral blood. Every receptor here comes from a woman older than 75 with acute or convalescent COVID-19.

The CDR3 bases are TGTGCCAGCAGCCGAGATGGTTATGAAAAACTGTTTTTT. This gives the protein CASSRDGYEKLFF. The chain employs TRBV6-5 and TRBJ1-4; D uncertain. Trimming pared 6 bases from V and 6 bases from J, leaving 11 bases between. The CDR3 loop spans 13 amino acids. From germline, CDR1 is MNHEY and CDR2 SVGAGI.

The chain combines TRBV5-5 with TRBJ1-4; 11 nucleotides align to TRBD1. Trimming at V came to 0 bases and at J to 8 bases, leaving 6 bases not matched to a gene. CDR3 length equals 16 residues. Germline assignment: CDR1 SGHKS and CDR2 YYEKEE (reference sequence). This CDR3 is CASSLGTGGGGEKLFF. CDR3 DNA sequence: TGTGCCAGCAGCTTGGGGACAGGGGGCGGAGGGGAAAAACTGTTTTTT.

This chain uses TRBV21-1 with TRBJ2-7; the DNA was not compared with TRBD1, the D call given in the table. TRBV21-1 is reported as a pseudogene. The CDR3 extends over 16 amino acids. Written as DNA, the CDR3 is TGTGCCAGCAGCGGTGGTAGGGGGCGTTACGGCTACGAGCAGTACTTC. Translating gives CASSGGRGRYGYEQYF.